The present TCR beta chain was sequenced within a study of blood T cell repertoires in COVID-19. Looking at the study overall: Both acute and convalescent COVID-19 samples were obtained from the United States, Italy and Spain. PBMCs, B-cell-depleted T cells, or T cells provided the cDNA or gDNA that made up the material.

This clone was observed a few times. CDR1 and CDR2 from the germline V gene are MDHEN and SYDVKM. Deletions cut 6 bases from V and 0 bases from J, with 15 bases between. CDR3 length equals 16 residues. Two negative PCRs, clearance, or symptom resolution had been documented for recovered Cohort 3 donors. As originally analysed: Cell counts per sample came from amplifying reference gene primers. Sequencing used immunoSEQ multiplex PCR; TCRdb keeps in-frame clones, though not all of them. V and J calls and clone size follow that table, whereas D and trimming were derived from the DNA. The sample has over 300,000 clones; around 86% are singletons.

The J gene is TRBJ1-5, the V gene TRBV28; D is perhaps TRBD1 (6 bases). The TCR comes from a woman aged 18-29 years who had recovered from COVID-19. The sequencing input was PBMCs or T cells enriched from blood (not recorded which). CDR3 DNA: TGTGCCAGCAGATATCCGGACAGATTTAGCAATCAGCCCCAGCATTTT. Residues: CASRYPDRFSNQPQHF.